This entry features one T cell receptor beta chain sequence. The antigen is not known. V gave up 4 bases and J gave up 6 bases; unmatched junction bases: 5. This CDR3 is built from 14 residues. CDR1 and CDR2 from the germline V gene are KGHSH and LQKENI. The data stem from a study of T cell repertoires in aging, cancer and after chemotherapy. The study, taken as a whole, reports: These repertoire data do not allow conclusions about immunological memory after chemotherapy.

Rearranged V-D-J TRB sequences were amplified with a mixed TRB-A/B primer pool. TCRdb reprocessed the multiplex PCR reads with MiXCR, giving one entry per CDR3 protein. The data show some 2,200 distinct CDR3 sequences, 30% to 40% seen once. Amplification of TCR beta used genomic DNA extracted from peripheral blood. The sequence was collected from a human donor with a solid tumor. The gene calls are TRBV18 and TRBJ1-5; 8 positions agree with TRBD1. The sample taken for sequencing was blood. CDR3 amino acids: CASSQGQGFQPQHF. CDR3 DNA sequence: TGTGCCAGCTCACAAGGACAGGGCTTTCAGCCCCAGCATTTT.